This T cell receptor (beta chain) is from a study of cytomegalovirus exposure and HLA in healthy donors. Study-wide findings and caveats: A later analysis associated approximately 17,000 TCR beta sequences with HLA alleles at a 0.05 false discovery rate. Later genetic work tied a missense DCLRE1C variant to beta-chain V and J trimming. The classifier reportedly diagnosed cytomegalovirus status with high specificity and sensitivity.

Primers: 60 Vbeta forward and 13 Jbeta reverse. The data were produced by immunoSEQ multiplex PCR, yet TCRdb's version contains in-frame clones alone and is incomplete. This sample's table reports over 120,000 clones. Regarding this clone: Antigen: not known.

Trimming stripped 0 bases from V and 0 bases from J, with 7 bases between. Germline V gene lookup returns CDR1 SGHAT and CDR2 FQDESV (reference sequence). CDR3 length equals 15 residues. The clonotype comes from a male donor in good health and CMV-seronegative. The specimen sequenced was PBMCs. The V and J genes are TRBV11-1 and TRBJ2-3; D might be TRBD2 (6 bases). The CDR3 nucleotides read TGTGCCAGCAGCTTAGCGGGAGGCAGCACAGATACGCAGTATTTT. Translated: CASSLAGGSTDTQYF.